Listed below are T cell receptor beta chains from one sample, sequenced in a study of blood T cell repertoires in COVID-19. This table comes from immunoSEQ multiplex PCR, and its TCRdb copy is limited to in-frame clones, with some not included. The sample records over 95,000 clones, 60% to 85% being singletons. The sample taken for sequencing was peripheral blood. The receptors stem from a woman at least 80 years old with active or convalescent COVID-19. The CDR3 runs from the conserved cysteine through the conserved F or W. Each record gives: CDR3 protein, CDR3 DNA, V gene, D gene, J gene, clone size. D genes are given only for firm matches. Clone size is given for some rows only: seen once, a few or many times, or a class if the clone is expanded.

cdr3_aa: CASSVGLAGETQYF
cdr3_nt: TGTGCCAGCAGCGTAGGTCTAGCGGGGGAGACCCAGTACTTC
v_call: TRBV9
d_call: TRBD2
j_call: TRBJ2-5
clone_size: few

cdr3_aa: CSVVRESWMNTEAFF
cdr3_nt: TGCAGCGTTGTAAGGGAGAGCTGGATGAACACTGAAGCTTTCTTT
v_call: TRBV29-1
d_call: -
j_call: TRBJ1-1
clone_size: -

cdr3_aa: CASSLVVQGTQYF
cdr3_nt: TGTGCCAGCAGCTTAGTTGTTCAGGGGACCCAGTACTTC
v_call: TRBV7-2
d_call: -
j_call: TRBJ2-5
clone_size: -

cdr3_aa: CASNSRGLDEQYF
cdr3_nt: TGTGCCAGCAACTCCAGGGGGTTGGACGAGCAGTACTTC
v_call: TRBV27
d_call: TRBD1
j_call: TRBJ2-7
clone_size: -

cdr3_aa: CASSLGLAGGRTGELFF
cdr3_nt: TGTGCCAGCAGCCTGGGACTAGCGGGAGGAAGGACCGGGGAGCTGTTTTTT
v_call: TRBV9
d_call: TRBD2
j_call: TRBJ2-2
clone_size: -

cdr3_aa: CASSISGGGEQYF
cdr3_nt: TGTGCCAGTAGTATTAGCGGGGGAGGCGAGCAGTACTTC
v_call: TRBV19
d_call: TRBD2
j_call: TRBJ2-7
clone_size: few

cdr3_aa: CAWSVPTGIMFGDIQYF
cdr3_nt: TGTGCCTGGAGTGTACCGACAGGGATAATGTTCGGCGACATTCAGTACTTC
v_call: TRBV30
d_call: TRBD1
j_call: TRBJ2-4
clone_size: -

cdr3_aa: CASSLQTTGGPYNEQFF
cdr3_nt: TGTGCCAGCAGTCTACAGACCACAGGGGGCCCCTACAATGAGCAGTTCTTC
v_call: TRBV7-9
d_call: TRBD1
j_call: TRBJ2-1
clone_size: -

cdr3_aa: CAIRSDRVGYEQYF
cdr3_nt: TGTGCCATCAGATCGGACAGGGTAGGATACGAGCAGTACTTC
v_call: TRBV10-3
d_call: TRBD1
j_call: TRBJ2-7
clone_size: -

cdr3_aa: CSVGASYEQYF
cdr3_nt: TGCAGCGTTGGTGCCAGCTACGAGCAGTACTTC
v_call: TRBV29-1
d_call: -
j_call: TRBJ2-7
clone_size: -

cdr3_aa: CASSMLTGATNYGYTF
cdr3_nt: TGTGCCAGCAGCATGCTGACAGGAGCTACTAACTATGGCTACACCTTC
v_call: TRBV7-8
d_call: -
j_call: TRBJ1-2
clone_size: -

cdr3_aa: CASSLEGTSGRYYNEQFF
cdr3_nt: TGTGCCAGCAGCTTAGAAGGGACTAGCGGGAGGTACTACAATGAGCAGTTCTTC
v_call: TRBV7-2
d_call: TRBD2
j_call: TRBJ2-1
clone_size: -

cdr3_aa: CASSAVTGGDSPLHF
cdr3_nt: TGTGCCAGCAGCGCAGTTACAGGTGGGGATTCACCCCTCCACTTT
v_call: TRBV5-6
d_call: -
j_call: TRBJ1-6
clone_size: -

cdr3_aa: CASSSRYDLSYEQYF
cdr3_nt: TGTGCCAGCAGTTCCCGCTACGATCTCTCCTACGAGCAGTACTTC
v_call: TRBV6-6
d_call: -
j_call: TRBJ2-7
clone_size: -

cdr3_aa: CASSDLAGPGEQYF
cdr3_nt: TGCGCCAGCAGCGACCTAGCGGGTCCTGGCGAGCAGTACTTC
v_call: TRBV5-1
d_call: TRBD2
j_call: TRBJ2-7
clone_size: -

cdr3_aa: CATSDASNLDRGRRVGYTF
cdr3_nt: TGTGCCACCAGTGATGCCTCTAACTTGGACAGGGGGCGCCGGGTTGGCTACACCTTC
v_call: TRBV24-1
d_call: TRBD1
j_call: TRBJ1-2
clone_size: -

cdr3_aa: CASSPSTGLGNQPQHF
cdr3_nt: TGTGCCAGCAGCCCATCGACAGGGTTGGGCAATCAGCCCCAGCATTTT
v_call: TRBV5-1
d_call: TRBD1
j_call: TRBJ1-5
clone_size: -

cdr3_aa: CASTGTGGRELFF
cdr3_nt: TGTGCCAGTACGGGAACGGGGGGCAGGGAGCTGTTTTTT
v_call: TRBV19
d_call: -
j_call: TRBJ2-2
clone_size: -

cdr3_aa: CASSVGPGLAGGPSYNEQFF
cdr3_nt: TGTGCCAGCAGCGTAGGTCCAGGACTAGCGGGAGGGCCTTCCTACAATGAGCAGTTCTTC
v_call: TRBV9
d_call: TRBD2
j_call: TRBJ2-1
clone_size: -

cdr3_aa: CASSLSAGPELSGNTIYF
cdr3_nt: TGTGCCAGCAGCTTGTCGGCGGGTCCCGAGCTCTCTGGAAACACCATATATTTT
v_call: TRBV5-4
d_call: -
j_call: TRBJ1-3
clone_size: -

cdr3_aa: CASSPETGGFYNEQFF
cdr3_nt: TGTGCCAGCAGCCCCGAGACAGGGGGCTTCTACAATGAGCAGTTCTTC
v_call: TRBV7-2
d_call: TRBD1
j_call: TRBJ2-1
clone_size: few

cdr3_aa: CASSYDGGTYNEQFF
cdr3_nt: TGTGCCAGCAGTTACGATGGCGGTACCTACAATGAGCAGTTCTTC
v_call: TRBV6-5
d_call: -
j_call: TRBJ2-1
clone_size: -

cdr3_aa: CASSPGGWEQFF
cdr3_nt: TGTGCCAGCAGCCCCGGGGGGTGGGAGCAGTTCTTC
v_call: TRBV11-2
d_call: TRBD2
j_call: TRBJ2-1
clone_size: -

cdr3_aa: CASSSISSGASYNEQFF
cdr3_nt: TGTGCCAGCAGTTCAATATCTAGCGGCGCCTCCTACAATGAGCAGTTCTTC
v_call: TRBV28
d_call: TRBD2
j_call: TRBJ2-1
clone_size: -

cdr3_aa: CASSSGQPNTEAFF
cdr3_nt: TGCGCCAGCAGCTCGGGACAGCCGAACACTGAAGCTTTCTTT
v_call: TRBV5-1
d_call: TRBD1
j_call: TRBJ1-1
clone_size: -

cdr3_aa: CASSFRLARTDTQYF
cdr3_nt: TGTGCCAGCAGTTTTAGACTAGCGCGCACAGATACGCAGTATTTT
v_call: TRBV27
d_call: TRBD2
j_call: TRBJ2-3
clone_size: -

cdr3_aa: CRGVGGTEAFF
cdr3_nt: TGCAGGGGGGTCGGGGGCACTGAAGCTTTCTTT
v_call: TRBV20-1
d_call: -
j_call: TRBJ1-1
clone_size: -

cdr3_aa: CATSRTLGQETQYF
cdr3_nt: TGTGCCACCAGCAGAACACTAGGGCAAGAGACCCAGTACTTC
v_call: TRBV15
d_call: -
j_call: TRBJ2-5
clone_size: -

cdr3_aa: CASSVEGQGGEKLFF
cdr3_nt: TGTGCCAGCAGCGTAGAAGGGCAGGGGGGTGAAAAACTGTTTTTT
v_call: TRBV9
d_call: TRBD1
j_call: TRBJ1-4
clone_size: -

cdr3_aa: CASSRARDQNIQYF
cdr3_nt: TGTGCCAGCTCACGGGCACGGGATCAAAACATTCAGTACTTC
v_call: TRBV18
d_call: -
j_call: TRBJ2-4
clone_size: -

cdr3_aa: CASRSGTGFYEQYF
cdr3_nt: TGTGCCAGCCGCTCCGGGACAGGGTTCTACGAGCAGTACTTC
v_call: TRBV19
d_call: TRBD1
j_call: TRBJ2-7
clone_size: few

cdr3_aa: CASSHRTGAGNTIYF
cdr3_nt: TGTGCCAGCAGCCATCGGACAGGAGCAGGAAACACCATATATTTT
v_call: TRBV14
d_call: TRBD1
j_call: TRBJ1-3
clone_size: -

cdr3_aa: CASSLGQGGDNEQFF
cdr3_nt: TGTGCCAGCAGCTTGGGACAGGGAGGGGACAATGAGCAGTTCTTC
v_call: TRBV11-3
d_call: TRBD1
j_call: TRBJ2-1
clone_size: -

cdr3_aa: CASRVGGPTEAFF
cdr3_nt: TGTGCCAGCAGGGTGGGGGGGCCGACTGAAGCTTTCTTT
v_call: TRBV12-3/TRBV12-4
d_call: -
j_call: TRBJ1-1
clone_size: -

cdr3_aa: CATSRIAGEEQFF
cdr3_nt: TGTGCCACCAGCAGAATCGCGGGAGAAGAGCAGTTCTTC
v_call: TRBV15
d_call: TRBD2
j_call: TRBJ2-1
clone_size: hyperexpanded

cdr3_aa: CASSRDRVVTGELFF
cdr3_nt: TGTGCCAGCAGCCGGGACAGGGTGGTCACCGGGGAGCTGTTTTTT
v_call: TRBV2
d_call: TRBD1
j_call: TRBJ2-2
clone_size: -

cdr3_aa: CASSPGQITDTQYF
cdr3_nt: TGCGCCAGCAGCCCGGGACAGATCACAGATACGCAGTATTTT
v_call: TRBV5-1
d_call: TRBD1
j_call: TRBJ2-3
clone_size: -

cdr3_aa: CASRGIRDRDPNYNEQFF
cdr3_nt: TGTGCCAGCAGGGGAATTCGTGACAGGGATCCCAATTACAATGAGCAGTTCTTC
v_call: TRBV28
d_call: TRBD1
j_call: TRBJ2-1
clone_size: -

cdr3_aa: CASSRGTGRTGELFF
cdr3_nt: TGTGCCAGCAGCCGGGGGACAGGGCGGACCGGGGAGCTGTTTTTT
v_call: TRBV5-1
d_call: TRBD1
j_call: TRBJ2-2
clone_size: -